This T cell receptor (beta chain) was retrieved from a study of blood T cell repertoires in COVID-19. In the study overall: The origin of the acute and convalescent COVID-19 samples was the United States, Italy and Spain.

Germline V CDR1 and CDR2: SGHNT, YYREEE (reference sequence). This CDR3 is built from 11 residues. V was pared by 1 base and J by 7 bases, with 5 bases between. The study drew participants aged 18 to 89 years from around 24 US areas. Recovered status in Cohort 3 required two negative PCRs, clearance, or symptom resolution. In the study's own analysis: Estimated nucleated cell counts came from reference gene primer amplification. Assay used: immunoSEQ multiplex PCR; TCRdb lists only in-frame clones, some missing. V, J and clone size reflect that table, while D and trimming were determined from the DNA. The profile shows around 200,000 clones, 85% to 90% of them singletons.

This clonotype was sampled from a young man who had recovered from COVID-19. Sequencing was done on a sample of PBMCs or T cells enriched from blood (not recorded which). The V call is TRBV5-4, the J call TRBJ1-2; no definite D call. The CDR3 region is CASSLLSGYTF. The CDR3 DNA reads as TGTGCCAGCAGCTTGCTATCTGGCTACACCTTC.